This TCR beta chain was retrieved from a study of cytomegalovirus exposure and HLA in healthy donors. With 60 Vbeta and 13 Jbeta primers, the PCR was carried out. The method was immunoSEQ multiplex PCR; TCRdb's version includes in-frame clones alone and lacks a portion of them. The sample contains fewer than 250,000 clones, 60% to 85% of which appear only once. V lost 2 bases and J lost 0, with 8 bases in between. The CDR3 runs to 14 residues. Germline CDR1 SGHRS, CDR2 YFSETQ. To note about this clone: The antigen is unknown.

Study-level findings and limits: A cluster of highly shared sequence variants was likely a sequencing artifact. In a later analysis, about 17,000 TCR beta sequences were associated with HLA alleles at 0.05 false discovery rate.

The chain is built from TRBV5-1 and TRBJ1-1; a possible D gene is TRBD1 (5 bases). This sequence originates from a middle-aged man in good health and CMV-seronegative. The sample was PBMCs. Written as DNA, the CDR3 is TGCGCCAGCAGCTTTGGGGGGATGAACACTGAAGCTTTCTTT. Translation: CASSFGGMNTEAFF. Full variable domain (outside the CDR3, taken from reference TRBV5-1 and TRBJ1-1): KAGVTQTPRYLIKTRGQQVTLSCSPISGHRSVSWYQQTPGQGLQFLFEYFSETQRNKGNFPGRFSGRQFSNSRSEMNVSTLELGDSALYLCASSFGGMNTEAFFGQGTRLTVV.